These 15 T cell receptor beta chains originate from one sample sequenced in a study of T cell repertoires in cytomegalovirus infection. TCRdb re-called the reads with MiXCR, one entry per CDR3 protein. The table lists nearly 650,000 distinct CDR3 sequences, roughly a quarter of them singletons. Sequencing was carried out using CD8+ T cells from PBMCs. The origin of the receptors is a human donor in good health (CMV status not recorded). Some clones in this sample may be carry-over from other donors' samples.

As to this clonotype: Possible read error: a much larger clone is one base away. The chain couples TRBV28 to TRBJ2-5, with D possibly being TRBD1 or TRBD2 (5 bases each). Germline CDR1 and CDR2: MDHEN and SYDVKM. The CDR3 runs 12 residues. The CDR3 loop is CASTQLGETRYF. CDR3 in DNA: TGTGCCAGCACCCAATTGGGGGAGACCCGGTACTTC.

The chain links TRBV19 to TRBJ2-3, with D possibly TRBD1 on 5 matching bases. The CDR3 sequence is 14 residues long. Per the germline V gene, CDR1 is LNHDA and CDR2 is SQIVND (reference sequence). The V end was cut by 3 bases, the J end by 0 bases, with 7 bases between. CDR3 amino acids: CASSMTASTDTQYF. CDR3 in DNA: TGTGCCAGTAGTATGACAGCTAGCACAGATACGCAGTATTTT.

The rearrangement joins TRBV5-5 to TRBJ2-6; D gene ambiguous. The CDR3 has 12 residues. Germline loops: CDR1 SGHKS, CDR2 YYEKEE (reference sequence). V was shortened by 9 bases and J by 5 bases, with 9 bases between the two germline ends. The CDR3 bases are TGTGCCACGACATGGAGGGCCAACGTCCTGACTTTC. This encodes CATTWRANVLTF.

This clonotype was found a few times. The V gene is TRBV29-1, the J gene TRBJ2-5; TRBD1 agrees at 8 bases. Germline CDR1 and CDR2: SQVTM and ANQGSEA. The CDR3 spans 13 residues. J gave up 4 bases and V 8 bases, and 9 bases lay outside the gene matches. The CDR3 sequence: CSFWTGSSETQYF. The CDR3 DNA follows: TGCAGCTTTTGGACAGGGAGCTCAGAGACCCAGTACTTC.

As regards this clonotype: The junction and the germline gene differ at one end; a read error may be behind it. The J gene is TRBJ1-4, the V gene TRBV25-1, with D possibly TRBD1 on 5 matching bases. This CDR3 region has 14 residues. In germline, CDR1 is MGHDK, CDR2 SYGVNS. The CDR3 region is CTSSGDGGFKGLFF. CDR3 sequence (DNA): TGTACCAGCAGTGGGGACGGAGGCTTTAAAGGACTGTTTTTT. Variable domain in full (rest from reference TRBV25-1 and TRBJ1-4): EADIYQTPRYLVIGTGKKITLECSQTMGHDKMYWYQQDPGMELHLIHYSYGVNSTEKGDLSSESTVSRIRTEHFPLTLESARPSHTSQYLCTSSGDGGFKGLFFGSGTQLSVL.

This clonotype has a count of ten or more. CDR3: CASSLGYDAAGNYGYTF. CDR3 bases: TGTGCCAGCAGCTTAGGTTACGACGCCGCGGGGAACTATGGCTACACCTTC. This sequence joins TRBV11-2 and TRBJ1-2; D is ambiguous. The V end lost 1 base, the J end lost 2 bases, and 17 bases lay between the germline ends. The CDR3 spans 17 residues. CDR1 and CDR2 (germline): SGHAT, FQNNGV.

This chain joins TRBV4-1 and TRBJ1-1, with D unclear. CDR1 MGHRA and CDR2 YSYEKL come from the germline V gene. This CDR3 has 11 amino acids. V was shortened by 8 bases and J by 2 bases, with 6 bases between the two germline ends. CDR3 in amino acids: CASYGNTEAFF. CDR3 bases: TGCGCCAGCTATGGCAACACTGAAGCTTTCTTT.

This clonotype was counted at least ten times. The chain has TRBV7-2 and TRBJ2-1, with 7 bases aligning to TRBD2. V dropped 0 bases and J dropped 4; count of bases not matched to a gene: 6. Germline V gene sequence: CDR1 SGHTA, CDR2 FQGNSA. The CDR3 runs to 16 residues. CDR3 sequence: CASSLARGGHYNEQFF. CDR3 in DNA: TGTGCCAGCAGCTTAGCACGCGGGGGTCATTACAATGAGCAGTTCTTC.

V and J are TRBV2 and TRBJ2-1; TRBD1 matches at 7 bases. CDR3 size: 14 residues. From germline, CDR1 is SNHLY and CDR2 FYNNEI. Trimming took 8 bases from V and 3 from J; bases not matched to a gene: 7. CDR3 region: CASGARDSYNEQFF. The CDR3 coding sequence is TGTGCCAGCGGAGCCCGGGACAGCTACAATGAGCAGTTCTTC.

There are a few counts of this clonotype. The V and J genes are TRBV7-8 and TRBJ2-1; 7 positions match TRBD1. The CDR3 contains 15 residues. V shed 3 bases and J 0 bases; nucleotides not matched to a gene: 2. Germline CDR1 reads SGHVS; CDR2 reads FQNEAQ. CDR3: CASSFRTGSYNEQFF. In DNA form, the CDR3 reads TGTGCCAGCAGCTTCCGGACAGGCTCCTACAATGAGCAGTTCTTC.

On this clonotype: At one end the junction does not follow the germline gene, possibly because of a read error. The chain recombines TRBV11-3 with TRBJ2-3, with TRBD1 identical over 7 bases. This CDR3 spans 15 amino acids. From germline, CDR1 is SGHNT and CDR2 YENEEA. CDR3 residues: CAGSPGQFSTDTQYF. CDR3 sequence (DNA): TGTGCCGGCAGCCCGGGACAGTTTAGCACAGATACGCAGTATTTT. Based on the CDR3 plus reference TRBV11-3 and TRBJ2-3, the full variable domain is EAGVVQSPRYKIIEKKQPVAFWCNPISGHNTLYWYLQNLGQGPELLIRYENEEAVDDSQLPKDRFSAERLKGVDSTLKIQPAELGDSAVYLCAGSPGQFSTDTQYFGPGTRLTVL.

The rearrangement uses TRBV29-1 and TRBJ2-1, with 7 nucleotides matching TRBD1. Germline V lookup: CDR1 SQVTM, CDR2 ANQGSEA. The CDR3 totals 14 residues. V shed 4 bases and J 4 bases; nucleotides not matched to a gene: 7. CDR3 residues: CSVGGRDRYNEQFF. The CDR3 DNA sequence: TGCAGCGTTGGGGGCCGGGACAGATACAATGAGCAGTTCTTC.

Regarding this clonotype: A junction end diverges from the germline sequence, so it may reflect a read error. V and J are TRBV13 and TRBJ1-1, with D tentatively TRBD1 (5 bases). Germline V gene lookup returns CDR1 PRHDT and CDR2 FYEKMQ (reference sequence). The CDR3 has 16 amino acids. The CDR3 here is CGSSLNPSAGISEAFF. DNA for the CDR3: TGTGGCAGCAGCTTAAACCCGTCGGCAGGGATCTCTGAAGCTTTCTTT.

V usage is TRBV13 and J usage is TRBJ2-1; 7 nucleotides match TRBD2. This CDR3 contains 14 residues. From germline, CDR1 is PRHDT and CDR2 FYEKMQ (reference sequence). J lost 5 bases, V lost 5 bases, and 6 bases had no gene match. CDR3 nucleotides: TGTGCCAGCAGCGCCCGGGGGGTGAACAATGAGCAGTTCTTC. It codes for CASSARGVNNEQFF.

This sequence joins TRBV6-5 and TRBJ2-7; 10 positions match TRBD1. From germline, CDR1 is MNHEY and CDR2 SVGAGI. Trimming took 5 bases from V and 4 from J; bases not matched to a gene: 8. The CDR3 covers 15 residues. The CDR3 loop is CASSKMTGGGYEQYV. CDR3 nucleotide sequence: TGTGCCAGCAGTAAAATGACAGGGGGCGGTTACGAGCAGTACGTC.